What follows describes a single T cell receptor (beta chain). These data belong to a study of blood T cell repertoires in COVID-19. Study background: COVID-19 samples from acute and convalescent phases originated in the United States, Italy and Spain.

Sequencing was performed with immunoSEQ multiplex PCR; in TCRdb, only in-frame clones are kept and a portion is missing. The sample shows some 670,000 clones, approximately 90% of them seen only once. CDR3 length equals 15 residues. V lost 5 bases, J lost 6 bases, and 6 bases stayed unmatched. Germline assignment: CDR1 LGHNA and CDR2 YSLEER. Sequencing input: peripheral blood. The chain is built from TRBV4-3 and TRBJ1-4; 10 bases fit TRBD1. The clonotype originates from a woman between 18 and 29 years old with acute or convalescent COVID-19. CDR3 region: CASSVHGTGDEKLFF. CDR3 sequence (DNA): TGCGCCAGCAGCGTTCATGGGACAGGGGATGAAAAACTGTTTTTT.